The subject of this entry is one T cell receptor (beta chain). Its antigen is undetermined. TCRdb's table, derived via immunoSEQ multiplex PCR, lists solely in-frame clones and lacks some. The sample lists roughly 58,000 clones; roughly 87% were seen once. Per the germline V gene, CDR1 is MDHEN and CDR2 is SYDVKM. Trimming cost V 2 bases and J 5 bases, with 13 bases left between them. CDR3 length: 14 residues. This sample is part of a study of lymphopenia after photon versus proton radiotherapy. Broader study findings: Authors raise, but do not show, better survival with proton therapy. Larger post-nadir TCR diversity loss correlated inversely with survival in deceased patients. Photon-treated patients lost naive T cells and TCR diversity; proton-treated stayed stable.

The receptor comes from an elderly man with esophageal cancer. The input for sequencing was peripheral blood, taken from a patient treated with proton-based radiotherapy. The chain joins TRBV28 to TRBJ2-7; possibly TRBD2 for D (6 bases). The CDR3 DNA sequence: TGTGCCAGCAGTTTAGGAGGGGCGAAAAACGAGCAGTACTTC. It yields the protein CASSLGGAKNEQYF.